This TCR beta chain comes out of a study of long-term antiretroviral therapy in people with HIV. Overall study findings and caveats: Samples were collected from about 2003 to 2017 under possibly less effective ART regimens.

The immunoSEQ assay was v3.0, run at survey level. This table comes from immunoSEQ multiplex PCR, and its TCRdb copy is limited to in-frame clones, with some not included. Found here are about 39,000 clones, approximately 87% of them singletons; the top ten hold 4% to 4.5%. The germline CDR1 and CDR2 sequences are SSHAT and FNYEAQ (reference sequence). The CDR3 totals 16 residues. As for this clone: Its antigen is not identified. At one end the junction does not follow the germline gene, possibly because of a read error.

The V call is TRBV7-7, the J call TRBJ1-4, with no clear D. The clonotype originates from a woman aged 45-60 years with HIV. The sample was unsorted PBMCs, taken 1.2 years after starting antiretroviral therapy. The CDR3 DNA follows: TGTGCTAGCAGCTTAGGGAGCAGGACCGGGAGTGAAAAACTGTTTTTT. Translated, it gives CASSLGSRTGSEKLFF.